The 15 T cell receptor beta chains listed next were all sequenced from one sample in a study of control samples from healthy donors and cancer patients. The data were produced by immunoSEQ multiplex PCR, yet TCRdb's version contains in-frame clones alone and is incomplete. This table has 100,000 to 150,000 clones, less than 90% appearing once. The sample was blood. The receptors derive from a young man in good health.

V is TRBV5-1 and J is TRBJ2-2, with no clear D. Trimming took 3 bases from V and 2 from J, leaving 11 bases between them. Germline CDR1 SGHRS, CDR2 YFSETQ. CDR3 size: 15 residues. The CDR3 here is CASSSQDANTGELFF. DNA for the CDR3: TGCGCCAGCAGCTCGCAGGACGCTAACACCGGGGAGCTGTTTTTT.

This clone was seen a handful of times. The chain carries TRBV3-1 (or the pseudogene TRBV3-2) and TRBJ1-5; TRBD1 aligns across 8 bases. There are 15 residues in the CDR3. V lost 4 bases to trimming and J lost 6 bases; unmatched junction nucleotides: 8. The germline CDR1 and CDR2 sequences are LGHDT and YNNKEL (reference sequence). The CDR3 DNA follows: TGTGCCAGCAGCCTATTCAGGGGGCCCGGTCAGCCCCAGCATTTT. Its translation is CASSLFRGPGQPQHF.

The CDR3 DNA follows: TGTGCCAGCAGCCCCCGGATAGCGGGAGATTTGGATGAGCAGTTCTTC. Protein: CASSPRIAGDLDEQFF. The gene calls are TRBV11-2 and TRBJ2-1; 9 nucleotides line up with TRBD2. Germline CDR1 reads SGHAT; CDR2 reads FQNNGV. V shed 5 bases and J 8 bases; nucleotides not matched to a gene: 13. The CDR3 loop spans 16 amino acids. Filled out from reference TRBV11-2 and TRBJ2-1, the complete variable domain reads EAGVAQSPRYKIIEKRQSVAFWCNPISGHATLYWYQQILGQGPKLLIQFQNNGVVDDSQLPKDRFSAERLKGVDSTLKIQPAKLEDSAVYLCASSPRIAGDLDEQFFGPGTRLTVL.

This rearrangement joins TRBV19 to TRBJ2-1, with TRBD1 matching 11 bases. With 8 bases clipped from V and 7 bases from J, the junction kept 7 bases outside the gene matches. The CDR3 has 14 residues. CDR1 is LNHDA, CDR2 SQIVND, per germline (reference sequence). The DNA of the CDR3 is TGTGCCAGTCTCGCCGGACAGGGGGCAAATGAGCAGTTCTTC. It yields the protein CASLAGQGANEQFF. Drawing the rest from reference TRBV19 and TRBJ2-1, the complete variable domain is DGGITQSPKYLFRKEGQNVTLSCEQNLNHDAMYWYRQDPGQGLRLIYYSQIVNDFQKGDIAEGYSVSREKKESFPLTVTSAQKNPTAFYLCASLAGQGANEQFFGPGTRLTVL.

This clone has just one count. The CDR3 coding sequence is TGTGCCAGCAGCTTAACAGGGGGGAGCACAGATACGCAGTATTTT. The encoded protein is CASSLTGGSTDTQYF. The rearrangement uses TRBV7-3 and TRBJ2-3, with D perhaps given as TRBD1 or TRBD2 (6 bases each). The CDR3 is made up of 15 amino acids. Germline CDR1 and CDR2: SGHTA and FQGTGA. With 0 bases removed from V and 0 bases from J, the gap between germline ends came to 7 bases.

CDR3 sequence (DNA): TGTGCCAGCAGTGAGGGGGGTGTCTATGGCTACACCTTC. The encoded protein is CASSEGGVYGYTF. The chain carries TRBV25-1 and TRBJ1-2; perhaps TRBD1 as D (5 bases). V was shortened by 3 bases and J by 4 bases, with 9 bases between the two germline ends. Germline lookup yields CDR1 MGHDK and CDR2 SYGVNS. The CDR3 consists of 13 residues.

This clone was seen only a few times. V usage is TRBV9 and J usage is TRBJ1-3; D remains unclear. The CDR3 is 14 amino acids. The germline V gene encodes CDR1 SGDLS and CDR2 YYNGEE. V was cut by 0 bases and J by 4 bases, with 8 bases left in between. CDR3: CASSVATTGNTIYF. In nucleotides, the CDR3 is TGTGCCAGCAGCGTAGCAACAACCGGAAACACCATATATTTT. The full variable domain, its missing parts supplied by reference TRBV9 and TRBJ1-3, is DSGVTQTPKHLITATGQRVTLRCSPRSGDLSVYWYQQSLDQGLQFLIQYYNGEERAKGNILERFSAQQFPDLHSELNLSSLELGDSALYFCASSVATTGNTIYFGEGSWLTVV.

The chain links TRBV5-1 to TRBJ2-7, with 7 bases aligning to TRBD1. Trimming took 4 bases from V and 0 from J; bases not matched to a gene: 7. The CDR3 extends over 15 amino acids. Germline V gene sequence: CDR1 SGHRS, CDR2 YFSETQ. CDR3 DNA sequence: TGCGCCAGCAGCCCCCCAAAGGGGGCCTCCTACGAGCAGTACTTC. It codes for CASSPPKGASYEQYF.

The J gene is TRBJ2-1, the V gene TRBV9, with a weak D call TRBD1 (5 bases). With 6 bases removed from V and 2 bases from J, the gap between germline ends came to 15 bases. Germline values: CDR1 SGDLS, CDR2 YYNGEE. CDR3 length: 15 residues. CDR3 residues: CASTLTASTYNEQFF. CDR3 nucleotide sequence: TGTGCCAGCACCCTGACAGCATCGACCTACAATGAGCAGTTCTTC.

A single count supports this clone. This chain links TRBV6-5 with TRBJ2-1, with D perhaps TRBD1 (6 bases). Germline CDR1 MNHEY, CDR2 SVGAGI. Trimming left V 0 bases short and J 13 bases short, with 16 bases between. This CDR3 is 14 amino acids long. The CDR3 sequence is CASSYSGDTAFQFF. CDR3 in DNA: TGTGCCAGCAGTTACTCTGGGGACACCGCGTTCCAGTTCTTC.

J is TRBJ2-3 and V is TRBV7-6; 8 bases agree with TRBD2. The CDR3 is made up of 16 amino acids. Germline trimming cut 1 base from V and 4 bases from J; bases unmatched to any gene: 7. Germline-derived CDR1 and CDR2 are SGHVS and FNYEAQ. This CDR3 is CASSLGAAGAADTQYF. The CDR3 DNA reads as TGTGCCAGCAGCTTAGGAGCAGCGGGAGCGGCAGATACGCAGTATTTT.

The chain uses TRBV18 and TRBJ2-5, with D unclear. The germline V and J ends were trimmed by 3 bases and 5 bases, with 22 bases remaining between them. CDR1 is KGHSH and CDR2 is LQKENI in the germline V gene. The CDR3 totals 17 residues. Here the CDR3 DNA reads TGTGCCAGCTCACCGGTTCTAGGGCTTAAAATAGGCGAGACCCAGTACTTC. Residues: CASSPVLGLKIGETQYF. Full variable domain (rest looked up from reference TRBV18 and TRBJ2-5): NAGVMQNPRHLVRRRGQEARLRCSPMKGHSHVYWYRQLPEEGLKFMVYLQKENIIDESGMPKERFSAEFPKEGPSILRIQQVVRGDSAAYFCASSPVLGLKIGETQYFGPGTRLLVL.

V usage is TRBV4-3 and J usage is TRBJ2-4, with 9 bases matching TRBD1. The V and J ends lost 4 bases and 1 base, in that order; junction bases with no gene match: 8. The CDR3 length is 17 residues. Germline CDR1 and CDR2: LGHNA and YSLEER. CDR3 DNA sequence: TGCGCCAGCAGCCGTAACACAGGGGGCCAGGCCAAAAACATTCAGTACTTC. It specifies CASSRNTGGQAKNIQYF.

The chain is built from TRBV27 and TRBJ1-6, with D possibly matching TRBD1 (6 bases). From germline, CDR1 is MNHEY and CDR2 SMNVEV (reference sequence). The CDR3 is made up of 15 amino acids. The germline V and J ends were trimmed by 3 bases and 7 bases, with 13 bases remaining between them. The CDR3 is CASSFGQIKNSPLHF. Here the CDR3 DNA reads TGTGCCAGCAGTTTCGGACAGATAAAGAATTCACCCCTCCACTTT.

The V and J genes are TRBV5-1 and TRBJ1-1; D is uncertain. The CDR3 is 16 residues long. Trimming removed 0 bases from V and 0 bases from J, with 12 bases in between. Looked up from germline, CDR1 is SGHRS and CDR2 is YFSETQ. Here the CDR3 reads CASSLGSGIMNTEAFF. The CDR3 coding sequence is TGCGCCAGCAGCTTGGGGTCAGGTATCATGAACACTGAAGCTTTCTTT.